This T cell receptor (beta chain) was documented in a study of human T cells and chemical hapten exposure. TCRdb passed the RACE reads through MiXCR, listing each CDR3 protein once. The repertoire holds 150,000 to 200,000 distinct CDR3 sequences, with roughly 14% as singletons. Time point reported: patch test 1, 2 weeks after DPC sensitization. Indicated treatment: therapeutic diphenylcyclopropenone sensitization with weekly scalp DPC. Germline assignment: CDR1 SEHNR and CDR2 FQNEAQ (reference sequence). J lost 6 bases, V lost 6 bases, and 13 bases had no gene match. This CDR3 has 15 residues. This clonotype has at least ten counts.

Sequencing used whole blood, obtained in connection with sensitization to the hapten diphenylcyclopropenone (DPC). This rearrangement joins TRBV7-9 to TRBJ1-1, with 7 bases lining up with TRBD1. The receptor comes from a woman in her 30s with alopecia areata. Some clones in this sample may be carry-over from other donors' samples. CDR3 DNA sequence: TGTGCCAGCAGGATCGACAGGGCCACGAGGGCTGAAGCTTTCTTT. Its protein product is CASRIDRATRAEAFF.